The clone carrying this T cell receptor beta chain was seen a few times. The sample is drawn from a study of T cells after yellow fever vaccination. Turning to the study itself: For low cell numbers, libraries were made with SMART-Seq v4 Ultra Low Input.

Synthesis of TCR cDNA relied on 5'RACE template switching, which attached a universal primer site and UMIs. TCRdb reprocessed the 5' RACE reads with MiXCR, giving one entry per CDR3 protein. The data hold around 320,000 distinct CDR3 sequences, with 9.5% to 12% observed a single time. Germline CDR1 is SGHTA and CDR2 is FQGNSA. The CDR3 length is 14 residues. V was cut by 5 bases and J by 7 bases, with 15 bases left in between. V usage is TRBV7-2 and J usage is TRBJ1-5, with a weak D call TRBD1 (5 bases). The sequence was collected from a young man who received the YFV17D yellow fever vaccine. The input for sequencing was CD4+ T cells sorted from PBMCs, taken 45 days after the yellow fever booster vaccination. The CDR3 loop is CASSPDRGGQPQHF. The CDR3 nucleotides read TGTGCCAGCAGCCCCGACCGGGGGGGGCAGCCCCAGCATTTT.